This entry lists 13 T cell receptor beta chains sequenced from one sample in a study of blood T cell repertoires in COVID-19. The table came from immunoSEQ multiplex PCR; TCRdb's copy has only in-frame clones and leaves some out. The sample has about 250,000 clones; approximately 85% are singletons. The sequenced sample was peripheral blood. The origin of the receptors is a woman older than 75 with COVID-19, enrolled during active disease.

Only a few counts were recorded for this clone. The V call is TRBV18, the J call TRBJ1-6; weak D call: TRBD1 (5 bases). V dropped 6 bases and J dropped 6 bases, with 9 bases sitting between them. The germline V gene encodes CDR1 KGHSH and CDR2 LQKENI. This CDR3 contains 13 residues. CDR3 in amino acids: CASSETANSPLHF. The CDR3 region has the DNA TGTGCCAGCTCCGAGACAGCTAATTCACCCCTCCACTTT.

The rearrangement joins TRBV19 to TRBJ1-5, with D possibly TRBD1 on 6 matching bases. The germline V gene has CDR1 LNHDA and CDR2 SQIVND (reference sequence). This CDR3 region has 14 residues. The ends were cut back, 1 base at V and 7 bases at J, with 11 bases in the middle. The CDR3 DNA sequence: TGTGCCAGTAGTATAGGCCTAACAGGGCAGCCCCAGCATTTT. Translation: CASSIGLTGQPQHF.

V gene TRBV27 combines with J gene TRBJ1-2; 12 nucleotides align to TRBD1. The CDR3 loop spans 14 amino acids. V gave up 6 bases and J gave up 3 bases; unmatched junction bases: 2. Germline CDR1 reads MNHEY; CDR2 reads SMNVEV (reference sequence). Here the CDR3 reads CASRGTGGDYGYTF. The CDR3 nucleotides read TGTGCCAGCAGGGGGACAGGGGGCGACTATGGCTACACCTTC.

This chain uses TRBV6-5 with TRBJ1-3, with D possibly matching TRBD1 (5 bases). Germline CDR1 and CDR2: MNHEY and SVGAGI. This CDR3 comprises 16 residues. Between the trimmed V and J ends, which lost 0 bases and 2 bases, there was a span of 11 bases. CDR3 region: CASSYSIGGAGNTIYF. The CDR3, as DNA: TGTGCCAGCAGTTACTCGATAGGAGGGGCTGGAAACACCATATATTTT.

The chain couples TRBV6-2 or TRBV6-3 to TRBJ2-7; D perhaps matches TRBD1 (5 bases). Trimming cost V 5 bases and J 7 bases, with 12 bases left between them. CDR3 size: 12 residues. The germline V gene has CDR1 MNHEY and CDR2 SVGEGT. CDR3 sequence (DNA): TGTGCCAGCAGTGCCAGGGTCGGGGAGCAGTACGTC. Translated: CASSARVGEQYV.

This chain joins TRBV7-9 and TRBJ1-6; 10 bases map to TRBD1. Trimming cost V 6 bases and J 10 bases; bases outside gene matches: 6. This CDR3 contains 14 residues. Per germline, CDR1 SEHNR and CDR2 FQNEAQ (reference sequence). The CDR3 sequence is CASSRTGGESPLHF. DNA for the CDR3: TGTGCCAGCAGTCGGACAGGGGGGGAATCACCCCTCCACTTT.

This chain's CDR3 is CASSLAGSGQGGNQPQHF. In nucleotides, the CDR3 is TGTGCCAGCAGCTTAGCAGGTTCGGGACAGGGAGGCAATCAGCCCCAGCATTTT. V usage is TRBV7-8 and J usage is TRBJ1-5; 9 bases are shared with TRBD1. Losses at the gene ends were 0 bases for V and 2 bases for J; bases not matched to a gene: 8. The length of the CDR3 is 18 residues. CDR1 is SGHVS and CDR2 is FQNEAQ in the germline V gene.

V and J are TRBV9 and TRBJ2-3, with TRBD2 as a possible D gene (7 bases). V was clipped by 3 bases and J by 3 bases, with 14 bases between them. The CDR3 contains 15 residues. Germline assignment: CDR1 SGDLS and CDR2 YYNGEE. The CDR3 bases are TGTGCCAGCAGCGCCCGGGGGGCCGGGACAGATACGCAGTATTTT. As protein: CASSARGAGTDTQYF.

V is TRBV5-4 and J is TRBJ1-2; possible D gene TRBD1, 6 bases. The CDR3 spans 14 residues. Germline V gene lookup returns CDR1 SGHNT and CDR2 YYREEE (reference sequence). V was pared by 4 bases and J by 0 bases, with 10 bases between. CDR3 region: CASSLGGPNYGYTF. The CDR3 nucleotides are TGTGCCAGCAGCCTGGGGGGGCCTAACTATGGCTACACCTTC. Using reference TRBV5-4 and TRBJ1-2 for the parts outside the CDR3, the full variable domain is ETGVTQSPTHLIKTRGQQVTLRCSSQSGHNTVSWYQQALGQGPQFIFQYYREEENGRGNFPPRFSGLQFPNYSSELNVNALELDDSALYLCASSLGGPNYGYTFGSGTRLTVV.

V and J are TRBV28 and TRBJ2-2, with 9 bases identical to TRBD1. This CDR3 comprises 16 residues. CDR1 and CDR2 from the germline V gene are MDHEN and SYDVKM. The ends lost 5 bases at V and 1 base at J; junction bases unmatched: 5. The CDR3 DNA sequence: TGTGCCAGCAGTCACATGGGACAGGGGAACACCGGGGAGCTGTTTTTT. It yields the protein CASSHMGQGNTGELFF.

The genes are TRBV28 and TRBJ1-3; D gene uncertain. CDR1 is MDHEN and CDR2 is SYDVKM in the germline V gene. Trimming took 4 bases from V and 4 from J, leaving 11 bases between them. The CDR3 is 14 amino acids. CDR3 sequence: CASSSRNTGNTIYF. CDR3 coding DNA: TGTGCCAGCAGTTCCCGAAACACGGGAAACACCATATATTTT.

This clone was recorded a few times. V and J are TRBV9 and TRBJ2-7, with a tentative D call TRBD1 (6 bases). The germline V gene has CDR1 SGDLS and CDR2 YYNGEE. This CDR3 is built from 13 residues. V was trimmed by 0 bases and J by 5 bases, leaving 9 bases between them. CDR3 DNA sequence: TGTGCCAGCAGCGTAGGCCCAGGGGACGAGCAGTACGTC. Protein: CASSVGPGDEQYV.

The rearrangement links TRBV28 to TRBJ1-5, with 7 nucleotides matching TRBD1. V lost 5 bases and J lost 3; bases outside the gene matches: 7. This CDR3 spans 15 amino acids. In germline, CDR1 is MDHEN, CDR2 SYDVKM. CDR3 residues: CASSMTGINNQPQHF. As DNA, the CDR3 is TGTGCCAGCAGTATGACAGGGATAAACAATCAGCCCCAGCATTTT.